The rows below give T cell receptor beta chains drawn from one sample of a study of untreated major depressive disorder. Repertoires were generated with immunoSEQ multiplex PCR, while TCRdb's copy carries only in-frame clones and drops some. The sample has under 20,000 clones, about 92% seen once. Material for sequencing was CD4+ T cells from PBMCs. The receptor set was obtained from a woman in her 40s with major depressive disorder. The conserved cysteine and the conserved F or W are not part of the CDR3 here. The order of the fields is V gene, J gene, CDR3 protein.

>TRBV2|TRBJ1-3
ASILRAHSGNTIY
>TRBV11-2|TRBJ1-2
ASSTTYRARSTGGYT
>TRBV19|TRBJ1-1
ASRQGVGNTEAF
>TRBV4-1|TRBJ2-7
ASSQGWIGGGGHYEQY
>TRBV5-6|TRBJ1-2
ASSPGMGISPTGYT
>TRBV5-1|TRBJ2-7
ASSLDPKAEQY
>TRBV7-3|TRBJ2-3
ASSLTSATDTQY
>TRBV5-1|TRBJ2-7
ASSREGVLGYEQY
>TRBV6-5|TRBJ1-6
ASTQNNSPLH
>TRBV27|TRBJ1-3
ASGKLGTNSGNTIY
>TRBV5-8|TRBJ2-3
ASSLLLMGGSLSTDTQY
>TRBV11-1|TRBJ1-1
ASSLVTEAF
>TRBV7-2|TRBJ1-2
ASSSGTTFYGYT
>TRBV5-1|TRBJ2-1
ASSPLARNNEQF
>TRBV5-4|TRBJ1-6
ASSPQPGTAWGSPLH
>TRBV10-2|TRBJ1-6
ASHRRGTNSPLH
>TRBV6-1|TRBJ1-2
ASSEGQVDGYT
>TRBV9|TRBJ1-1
ASSVITGPTEAF
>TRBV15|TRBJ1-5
ATSREAGGLQPQH
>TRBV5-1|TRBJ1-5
ASSLAGTGLEAQH
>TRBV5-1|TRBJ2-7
ASSYSQGAYEQY
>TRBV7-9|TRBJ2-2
ASSAPPRNRAKLF
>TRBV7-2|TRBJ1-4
ASSRQTGENEKLF
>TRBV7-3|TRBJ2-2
ASSLPLQGPGTGELF
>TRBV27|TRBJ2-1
ASSLKPPRDYNEQF
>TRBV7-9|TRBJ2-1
ASSLMSGGAGYEQF
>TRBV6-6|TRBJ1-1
ASSNTGGAEAF
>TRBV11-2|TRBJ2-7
ASILSPSGAYEQY
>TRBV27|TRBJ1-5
ASSLGGRRNQPQH
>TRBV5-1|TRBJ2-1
ASSLRRVGGGYNEQF
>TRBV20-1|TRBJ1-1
SATRQVPAF
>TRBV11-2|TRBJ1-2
ASGLGRNYGYT